This TCR beta chain stems from a study of shared clonotypes between healthy human individuals. The repertoire was sequenced with immunoSEQ multiplex PCR; TCRdb's copy has only in-frame clones and lacks some. Of almost 700,000 clones listed, about 92% are singletons. Study results and limitations: Some clonotypes were shared by all four sorted-subset donors, while others were not shared. The non-shared ones had lower generation probabilities than the shared ones. Across four donors, naive CD4 shared roughly 5.1%, naive CD8 3.5% to 4%, memory CD4 roughly 2.4%, memory CD8 0.4% to 0.5%. As a rule, naive subsets had a larger estimated richness than memory subsets.

Germline V gene data show CDR1 as MNHEY and CDR2 as SMNVEV (reference sequence). J was trimmed by 7 bases and V by 8 bases; bases with no gene match: 14. The CDR3 sequence is 15 residues long. Terminally differentiated effector memory CD45RA+ cells were excluded by CCR7 positive selection of CD45RO-negative cells. Points on this clone: What it binds is not known.

The sequenced sample was naive CD8+ T cells sorted from blood. The clonotype originates from a man aged 25-45 years in good health. This chain uses TRBV27 with TRBJ1-1; the match to TRBD1 covers 9 bases. The CDR3 bases are TGTGCCAGCGGACTCCGTAGGACAGGGGATAATGAAGCTTTCTTT. This gives the protein CASGLRRTGDNEAFF.